The subject of this entry is one T cell receptor beta chain. What it recognizes is unknown. The entry originates in a study of brain T cells in children with intractable seizures. Study observations and caveats: Clones missing pre-surgery may reflect undersampling of that blood sample. Viral specificity was inferred only from CDR3 similarity; HCMV serostatus was unknown.

At least one anti-epileptic drug was given before surgery. Looked up from germline, CDR1 is SGHNT and CDR2 is YYREEE (reference sequence). With 1 base removed from V and 10 bases from J, the gap between germline ends came to 15 bases. The CDR3 is made up of 14 amino acids. Clones were read by immunoSEQ multiplex PCR, and TCRdb kept only the in-frame ones, dropping some. The profile covers about 80,000 clones, with under 95% appearing a single time and approximately 25% taken by the ten largest. This chain connects TRBV5-4 to TRBJ2-1; D perhaps matches TRBD1 (5 bases). This sequence originates from a girl aged 2-15 years with Rasmussen encephalitis and intractable seizures. The sample consisted of peripheral blood, taken at surgery. CDR3 in DNA: TGTGCCAGCAGCTTGTTAAGGACACCTAGGGAGCAGTTCTTC. As protein: CASSLLRTPREQFF.